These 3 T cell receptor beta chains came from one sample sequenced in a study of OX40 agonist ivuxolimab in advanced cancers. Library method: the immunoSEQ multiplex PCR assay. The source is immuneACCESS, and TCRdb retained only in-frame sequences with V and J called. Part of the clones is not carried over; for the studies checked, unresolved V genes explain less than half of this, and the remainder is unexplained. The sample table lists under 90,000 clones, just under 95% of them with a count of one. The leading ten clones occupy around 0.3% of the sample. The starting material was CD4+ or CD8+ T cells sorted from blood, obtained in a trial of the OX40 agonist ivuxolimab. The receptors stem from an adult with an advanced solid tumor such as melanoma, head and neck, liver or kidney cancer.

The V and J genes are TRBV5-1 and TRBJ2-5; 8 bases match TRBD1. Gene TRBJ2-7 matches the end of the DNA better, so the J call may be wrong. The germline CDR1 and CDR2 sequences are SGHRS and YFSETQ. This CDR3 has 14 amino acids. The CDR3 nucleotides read TGCGCCAGCAGCTTCCTGCAGGGGGCCGGCGAGCAGTACTTC. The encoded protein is CASSFLQGAGEQYF.

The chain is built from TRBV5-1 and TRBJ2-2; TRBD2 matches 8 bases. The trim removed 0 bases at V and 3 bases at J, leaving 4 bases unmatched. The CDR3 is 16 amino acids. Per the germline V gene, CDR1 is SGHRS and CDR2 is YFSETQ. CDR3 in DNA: TGCGCCAGCAGCTTGGGGACTAGCTCTGACACCGGGGAGCTGTTTTTT. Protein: CASSLGTSSDTGELFF.

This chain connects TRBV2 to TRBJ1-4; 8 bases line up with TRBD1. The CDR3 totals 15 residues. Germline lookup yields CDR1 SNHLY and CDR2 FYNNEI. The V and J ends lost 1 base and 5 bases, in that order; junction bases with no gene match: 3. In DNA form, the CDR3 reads TGTGCCAGCAGTGAAGAGACAGGGGAGAATGAAAAACTGTTTTTT. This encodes CASSEETGENEKLFF.